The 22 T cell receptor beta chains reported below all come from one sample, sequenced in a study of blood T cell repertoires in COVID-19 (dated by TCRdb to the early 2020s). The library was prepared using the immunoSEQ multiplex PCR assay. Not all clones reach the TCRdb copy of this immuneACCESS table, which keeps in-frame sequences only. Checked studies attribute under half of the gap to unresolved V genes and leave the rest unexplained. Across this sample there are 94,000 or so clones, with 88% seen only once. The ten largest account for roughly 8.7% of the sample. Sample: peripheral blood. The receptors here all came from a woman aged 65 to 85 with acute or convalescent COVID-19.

CDR3 bases: TGTGCCAGCAGTTCCCTAAGAGAGCGGGTTCGGGTTACGCAGTATTTT. Its translation: CASSSLRERVRVTQYF. The chain carries TRBV28 and TRBJ2-3, with a possible D match to TRBD2 (6 bases). The CDR3 runs to 16 residues. Germline V gives CDR1 MDHEN, CDR2 SYDVKM. The V gene lost 4 bases and the J gene lost 8 bases, with 22 bases spanning the gap.

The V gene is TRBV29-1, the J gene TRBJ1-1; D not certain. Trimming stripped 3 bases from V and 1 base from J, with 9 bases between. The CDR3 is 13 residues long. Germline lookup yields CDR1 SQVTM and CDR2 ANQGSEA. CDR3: CSVDAGPNTEAFF. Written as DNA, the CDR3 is TGCAGCGTTGATGCAGGCCCGAACACTGAAGCTTTCTTT.

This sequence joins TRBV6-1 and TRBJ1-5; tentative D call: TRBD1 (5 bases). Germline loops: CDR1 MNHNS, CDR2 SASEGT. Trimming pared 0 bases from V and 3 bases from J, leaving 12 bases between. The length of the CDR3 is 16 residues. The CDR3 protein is CASSEASGSVNQPQHF. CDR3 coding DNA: TGTGCCAGCAGTGAAGCCTCAGGGTCGGTCAATCAGCCCCAGCATTTT.

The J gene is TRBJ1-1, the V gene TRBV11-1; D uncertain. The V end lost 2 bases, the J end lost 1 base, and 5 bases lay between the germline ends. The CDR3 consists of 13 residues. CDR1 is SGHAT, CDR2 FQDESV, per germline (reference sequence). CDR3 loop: CASSLSPNTEAFF. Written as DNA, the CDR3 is TGTGCCAGCAGCTTATCTCCGAACACTGAAGCTTTCTTT. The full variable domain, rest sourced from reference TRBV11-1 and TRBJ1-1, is EAEVAQSPRYKITEKSQAVAFWCDPISGHATLYWYRQILGQGPELLVQFQDESVVDDSQLPKDRFSAERLKGVDSTLKIQPAELGDSAMYLCASSLSPNTEAFFGQGTRLTVV.

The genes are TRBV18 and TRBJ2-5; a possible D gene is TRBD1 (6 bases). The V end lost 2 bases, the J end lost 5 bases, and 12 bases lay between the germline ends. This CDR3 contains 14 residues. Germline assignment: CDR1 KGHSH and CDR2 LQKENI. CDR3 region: CASSPNQGRETQYF. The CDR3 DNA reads TGTGCCAGCTCACCAAACCAGGGGCGGGAGACCCAGTACTTC.

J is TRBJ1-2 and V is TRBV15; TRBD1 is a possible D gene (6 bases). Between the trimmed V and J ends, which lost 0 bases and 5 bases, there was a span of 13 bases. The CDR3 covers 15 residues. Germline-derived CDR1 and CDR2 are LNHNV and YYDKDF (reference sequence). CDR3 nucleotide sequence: TGTGCCACCAGCAGAGATACCCAGGGGAGTTATGGCTACACCTTC. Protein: CATSRDTQGSYGYTF. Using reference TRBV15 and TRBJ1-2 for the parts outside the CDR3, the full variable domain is DAMVIQNPRYQVTQFGKPVTLSCSQTLNHNVMYWYQQKSSQAPKLLFHYYDKDFNNEADTPDNFQSRRPNTSFCFLDIRSPGLGDTAMYLCATSRDTQGSYGYTFGSGTRLTVV.

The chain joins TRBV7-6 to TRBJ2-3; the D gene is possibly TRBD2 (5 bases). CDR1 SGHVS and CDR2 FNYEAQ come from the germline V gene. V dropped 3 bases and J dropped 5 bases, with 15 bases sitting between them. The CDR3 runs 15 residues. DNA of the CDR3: TGTGCCAGCAGCTTTTCAACGGGGAACCAAGATACGCAGTATTTT. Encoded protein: CASSFSTGNQDTQYF.

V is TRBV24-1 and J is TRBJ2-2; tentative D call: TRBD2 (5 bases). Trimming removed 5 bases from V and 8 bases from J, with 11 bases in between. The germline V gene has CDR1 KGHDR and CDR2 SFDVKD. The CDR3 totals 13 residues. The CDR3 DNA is TGTGCCACCAGTGGCGAGGACTGGGGGGAGCTGTTTTTT. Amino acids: CATSGEDWGELFF.

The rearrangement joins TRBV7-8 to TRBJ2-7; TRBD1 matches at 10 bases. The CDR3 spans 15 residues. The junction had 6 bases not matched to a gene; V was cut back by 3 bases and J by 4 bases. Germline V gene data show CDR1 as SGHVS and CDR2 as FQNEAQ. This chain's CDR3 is CASSFAGQGGYEQYF. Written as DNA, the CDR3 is TGTGCCAGCAGCTTCGCCGGACAGGGGGGTTACGAGCAGTACTTC.

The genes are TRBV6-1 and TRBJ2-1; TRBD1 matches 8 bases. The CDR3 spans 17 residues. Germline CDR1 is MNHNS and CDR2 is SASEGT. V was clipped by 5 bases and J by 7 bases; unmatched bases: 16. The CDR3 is CASSKEVLTGAYNEQFF. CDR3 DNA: TGTGCCAGCAGTAAAGAAGTTCTGACAGGGGCGTATAATGAGCAGTTCTTC.

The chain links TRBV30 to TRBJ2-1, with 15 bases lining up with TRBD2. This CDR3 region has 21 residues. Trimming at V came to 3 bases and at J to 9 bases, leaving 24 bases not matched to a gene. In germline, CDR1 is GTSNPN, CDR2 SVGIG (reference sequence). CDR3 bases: TGTGCCTGGAGAACAACGACCTGGGACCGAGGACTAGCGGGAGGGTCGGTTGAGCAGTTCTTC. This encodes CAWRTTTWDRGLAGGSVEQFF. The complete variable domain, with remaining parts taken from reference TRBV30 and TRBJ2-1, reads SQTIHQWPATLVQPVGSPLSLECTVEGTSNPNLYWYRQAAGRGLQLLFYSVGIGQISSEVPQNLSASRPQDRQFILSSKKLLLSDSGFYLCAWRTTTWDRGLAGGSVEQFFGPGTRLTVL.

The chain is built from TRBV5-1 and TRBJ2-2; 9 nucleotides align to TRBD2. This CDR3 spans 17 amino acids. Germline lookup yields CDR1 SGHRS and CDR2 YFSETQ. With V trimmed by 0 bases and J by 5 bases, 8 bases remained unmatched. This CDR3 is CASSLVLAGKFTGELFF. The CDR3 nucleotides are TGCGCCAGCAGCTTGGTTCTAGCGGGAAAATTTACCGGGGAGCTGTTTTTT.

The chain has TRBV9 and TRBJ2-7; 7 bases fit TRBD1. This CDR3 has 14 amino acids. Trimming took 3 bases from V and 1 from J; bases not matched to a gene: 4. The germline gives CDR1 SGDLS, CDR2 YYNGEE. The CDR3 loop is CASSGTRGSYEQYF. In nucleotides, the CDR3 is TGTGCCAGCAGCGGGACCAGGGGGTCCTACGAGCAGTACTTC.

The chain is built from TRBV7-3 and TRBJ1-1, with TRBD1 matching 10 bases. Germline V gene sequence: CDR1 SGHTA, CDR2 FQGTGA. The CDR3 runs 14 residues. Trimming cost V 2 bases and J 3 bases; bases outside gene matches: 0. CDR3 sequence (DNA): TGTGCCAGCAGCTTAGGGACAGGGGACACTGAAGCTTTCTTT. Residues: CASSLGTGDTEAFF. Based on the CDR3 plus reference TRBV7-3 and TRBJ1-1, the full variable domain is GAGVSQTPSNKVTEKGKYVELRCDPISGHTALYWYRQSLGQGPEFLIYFQGTGAADDSGLPNDRFFAVRPEGSVSTLKIQRTERGDSAVYLCASSLGTGDTEAFFGQGTRLTVV.

The DNA for the CDR3 is TGCAGTGCTAGTACGACAGTGAACACTGAAGCTTTCTTT. Translated: CSASTTVNTEAFF. This chain connects TRBV20-1 to TRBJ1-1; maybe TRBD1 (5 bases). V gave up 3 bases and J gave up 0 bases, with 8 bases separating them. The CDR3 is 13 amino acids. Germline CDR1 DFQATT, CDR2 SNEGSKA (reference sequence).

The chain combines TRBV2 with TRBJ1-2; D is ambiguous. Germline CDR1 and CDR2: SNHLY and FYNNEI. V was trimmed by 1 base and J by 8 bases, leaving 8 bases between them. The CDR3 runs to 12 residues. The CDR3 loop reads CASSEELLGYTF. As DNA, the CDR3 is TGTGCCAGCAGTGAAGAACTCTTGGGCTACACCTTC. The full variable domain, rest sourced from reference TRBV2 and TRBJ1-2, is EPEVTQTPSHQVTQMGQEVILRCVPISNHLYFYWYRQILGQKVEFLVSFYNNEISEKSEIFDDQFSVERPDGSNFTLKIRSTKLEDSAMYFCASSEELLGYTFGSGTRLTVV.

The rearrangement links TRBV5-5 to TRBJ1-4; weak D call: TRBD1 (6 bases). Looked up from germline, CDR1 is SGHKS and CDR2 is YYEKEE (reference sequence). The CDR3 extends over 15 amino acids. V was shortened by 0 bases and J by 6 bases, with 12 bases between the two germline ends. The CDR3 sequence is CASSLGGRGDEKLFF. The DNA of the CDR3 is TGTGCCAGCAGCTTGGGGGGCAGGGGAGATGAAAAACTGTTTTTT.

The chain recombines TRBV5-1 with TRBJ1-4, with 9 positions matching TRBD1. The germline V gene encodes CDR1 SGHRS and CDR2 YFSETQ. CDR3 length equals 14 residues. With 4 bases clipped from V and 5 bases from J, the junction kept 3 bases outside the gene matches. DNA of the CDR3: TGCGCCAGCAGCGGGACAGGGACAAATGAAAAACTGTTTTTT. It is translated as CASSGTGTNEKLFF.

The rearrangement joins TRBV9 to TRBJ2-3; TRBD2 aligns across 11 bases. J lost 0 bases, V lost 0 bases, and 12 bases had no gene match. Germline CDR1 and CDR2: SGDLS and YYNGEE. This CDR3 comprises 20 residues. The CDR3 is CASSVGGLAGGPRSTDTQYF. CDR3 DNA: TGTGCCAGCAGCGTAGGGGGGTTAGCGGGAGGGCCGAGGAGCACAGATACGCAGTATTTT.

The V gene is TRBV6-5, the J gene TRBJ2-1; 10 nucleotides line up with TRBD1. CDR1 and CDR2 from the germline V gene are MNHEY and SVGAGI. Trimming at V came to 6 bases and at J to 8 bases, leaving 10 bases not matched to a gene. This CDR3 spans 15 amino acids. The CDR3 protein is CASSTGTGVGDEQFF. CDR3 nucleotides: TGTGCCAGCAGCACCGGGACAGGGGTCGGGGATGAGCAGTTCTTC.

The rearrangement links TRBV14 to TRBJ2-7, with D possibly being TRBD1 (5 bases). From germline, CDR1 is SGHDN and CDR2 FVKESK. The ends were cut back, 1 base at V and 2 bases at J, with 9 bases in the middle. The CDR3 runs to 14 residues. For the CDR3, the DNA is TGTGCCAGCAGCCAAGCTACAGGAACCTACGAGCAGTACTTC. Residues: CASSQATGTYEQYF.

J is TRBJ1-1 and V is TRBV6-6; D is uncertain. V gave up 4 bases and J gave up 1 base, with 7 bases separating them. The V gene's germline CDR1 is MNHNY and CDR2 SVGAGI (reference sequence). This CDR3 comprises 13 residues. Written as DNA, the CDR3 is TGTGCCAGCAGTTCTCAGGAGAACACTGAAGCTTTCTTT. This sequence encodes CASSSQENTEAFF.